This paragraph reports one TCR beta chain. Its antigen is currently unknown. At one boundary the junction diverges from the germline segment, which might be a read error. Germline CDR1 SGHRS, CDR2 YFSETQ. This CDR3 has 11 amino acids. The sample comes from a study of T cells in Graves' hyperthyroidism and ophthalmopathy. Regions amplified from RNA transcripts were the TCR beta CDR3 regions. TCR CDR3 regions were first amplified by RT-PCR with HTBI primers. MiXCR, applied by TCRdb to the multiplex PCR reads, yields one record per CDR3 protein. The data contain approximately 740,000 distinct CDR3 sequences, 11% to 15% of them seen just once; the ten biggest clones take up about a tenth. Study-level findings and limits: Clonotypes that were expanded in thyroid above 0.001 mostly appeared in blood too. Stable hyperthyroidism was told apart from ophthalmopathy by a model built on 13 V-J features.

The sample taken for sequencing was blood. The chain joins TRBV5-1 to TRBJ2-5; D gene uncertain. The origin of this receptor is a woman aged 18 to 35 with Graves' hyperthyroidism. The CDR3 nucleotides are TGCGCCAGCACCTTGGGAAAGTTCTCGTACTTC. Encoded protein: CASTLGKFSYF.